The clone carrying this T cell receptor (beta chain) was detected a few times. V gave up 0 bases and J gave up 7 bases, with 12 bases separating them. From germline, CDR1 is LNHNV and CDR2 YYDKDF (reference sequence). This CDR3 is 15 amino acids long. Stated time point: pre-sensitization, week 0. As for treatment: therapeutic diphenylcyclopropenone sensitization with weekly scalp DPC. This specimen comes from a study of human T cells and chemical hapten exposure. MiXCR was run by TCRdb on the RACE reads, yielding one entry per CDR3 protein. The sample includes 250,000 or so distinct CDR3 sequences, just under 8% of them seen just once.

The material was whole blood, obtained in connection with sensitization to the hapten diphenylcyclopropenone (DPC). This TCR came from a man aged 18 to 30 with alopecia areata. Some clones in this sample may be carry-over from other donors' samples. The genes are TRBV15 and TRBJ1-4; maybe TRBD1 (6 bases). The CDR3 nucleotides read TGTGCCACCAGCAGAGAACGGGGGGCGAGTGAAAAACTGTTTTTT. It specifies CATSRERGASEKLFF.